This record concerns one T cell receptor beta chain sequence. This sample is drawn from a study of blood T cell repertoires in COVID-19. Across the study: Collection of acute and convalescent COVID-19 samples took place in the United States, Italy and Spain. PBMCs, B-cell-depleted T cells, or T cells were the source of the cDNA or gDNA that made up the material.

How the authors handled the data: Cell counts per sample came from amplifying reference gene primers. The assay was immunoSEQ multiplex PCR, and TCRdb's table has in-frame clones only and misses some. V, J and clone size were drawn from that table, and D and trimming were deduced from the DNA. The sample includes under 45,000 clones, about nine tenths of them seen just once. The sequence derives from a man older than 75 with active COVID-19. Sample: peripheral blood.

Written as DNA, the CDR3 is TGTGCCAGCAGCTTGGCCGCTCTGACAGGGATCGACAATGAGCAGTTCTTC. Its translation is CASSLAALTGIDNEQFF. This chain joins TRBV5-5 and TRBJ2-1; 7 bases agree with TRBD1. CDR1 and CDR2 from the germline V gene are SGHKS and YYEKEE (reference sequence). This CDR3 has 17 residues. Unmatched junction bases numbered 11, after V lost 0 bases and J lost 5 bases.